The 30 T cell receptor beta chains listed next were all sequenced from one sample in a study of T cells in Graves' hyperthyroidism and ophthalmopathy (dated 2019 in TCRdb). Libraries came from multiplex PCR. Sequenced on an Illumina HiSeq 2000. TCR beta CDR3 regions were amplified from RNA transcripts. A first-round RT-PCR of the TCR CDR3 used the HTBI primer set with the Qiagen OneStep RT-PCR kit. TCRdb ran its own pipeline on the public reads, namely fastp trimming at Q25 and MiXCR clone calling, and kept in-frame beta chains. Every distinct CDR3 protein forms one entry, paired with its most common genes and DNA. The sample profile shows over 500,000 distinct CDR3 sequences; 12% to 15% of them were found once. The ten biggest clones cover approximately 13% of the sample. The sample comprised blood. These receptors were obtained from a woman in her thirties or forties with Graves' hyperthyroidism.

There are many counts of this clonotype. This rearrangement joins TRBV20-1 to TRBJ2-5, with 9 bases fitting TRBD2. V trimming: 8 bases; J trimming: 0 bases; junction bases outside the gene matches: 4. The CDR3 extends over 13 amino acids. Germline CDR1 and CDR2: DFQATT and SNEGSKA (reference sequence). CDR3 sequence: CSSTSGYQETQYF. DNA of the CDR3: TGCAGTTCCACTAGCGGGTACCAAGAGACCCAGTACTTC.

The chain recombines TRBV5-1 with TRBJ1-1; D not certain. The germline V and J ends were trimmed by 0 bases and 1 base, with 10 bases remaining between them. The germline gives CDR1 SGHRS, CDR2 YFSETQ. This CDR3 is built from 15 residues. The CDR3 DNA reads TGCGCCAGCAGCTTGGTGGCGGAGCAGAACACTGAAGCTTTCTTT. It is translated as CASSLVAEQNTEAFF.

This clonotype was counted ten times or more. The chain links TRBV24-1 to TRBJ2-1; D gene ambiguous. The CDR3 runs 13 residues. Germline values: CDR1 KGHDR, CDR2 SFDVKD. Deletions cut 10 bases from V and 1 base from J, with 10 bases between. The CDR3 DNA reads as TGTGCCACGGTGTCGGCATCCTACAATGAGCAGTTCTTC. Translating gives CATVSASYNEQFF.

This clonotype showed up many times. The genes are TRBV10-2 and TRBJ1-1; no clear D gene. The CDR3 covers 11 residues. Germline CDR1 reads WSHSY; CDR2 reads SAAADI. V lost 0 bases, J lost 8 bases, and 4 bases lay in between. In nucleotides, the CDR3 is TGCGCCAGCAGTGAGTCATTCGAAGCTTTCTTT. Protein: CASSESFEAFF.

This clonotype showed up many times. This sequence joins TRBV28 and TRBJ1-2, with no clear D. V shed 3 bases and J shed 8 bases, with 19 bases lying between them. CDR1 and CDR2 (germline): MDHEN, SYDVKM. The CDR3 consists of 15 residues. The CDR3 bases are TGTGCCAGCAGTTTGGTACATGGCCCAAGGCAGGGCTACACCTTC. Residues: CASSLVHGPRQGYTF.

At least ten counts were recorded for this clonotype. The V and J genes are TRBV7-8 and TRBJ2-2, with 7 bases identical to TRBD2. Germline V gives CDR1 SGHVS, CDR2 FQNEAQ. Trimming took 5 bases from V and 5 from J; bases not matched to a gene: 11. The CDR3 runs 16 residues. CDR3: CASSLGGAGFTGELFF. The CDR3 DNA is TGTGCCAGCAGCCTCGGGGGAGCGGGATTTACCGGGGAGCTGTTTTTT.

This clonotype was recorded at least ten times. The V call is TRBV12-3 or TRBV12-4, the J call TRBJ2-7, with 10 bases matching TRBD1. V trimming: 8 bases; J trimming: 5 bases; junction bases outside the gene matches: 9. The CDR3 contains 14 residues. The CDR3 is CASGAGQGGDEQYF. DNA for the CDR3: TGTGCCAGCGGAGCCGGACAGGGGGGCGACGAGCAGTACTTC.

This clonotype was counted ten times or more. This chain uses TRBV5-1 with TRBJ2-3; 8 bases line up with TRBD2. From germline, CDR1 is SGHRS and CDR2 YFSETQ. The junction had 4 bases not matched to a gene; V was cut back by 1 base and J by 0 bases. The CDR3 contains 16 residues. The CDR3 nucleotides are TGCGCCAGCAGCTTGAGGGCTAGCGGGAGCACAGATACGCAGTATTTT. Protein sequence: CASSLRASGSTDTQYF.

This clonotype was observed at least ten times. The chain combines TRBV10-3 with TRBJ2-7; D remains ambiguous. Trimming removed 7 bases from V and 0 bases from J, with 10 bases in between. CDR3 length: 13 residues. Germline CDR1 and CDR2: ENHRY and SYGVKD. CDR3 DNA: TGTGCCATCAACGAGGTCGGCTCCTACGAGCAGTACTTC. Residues: CAINEVGSYEQYF.

This clonotype came up many times. This rearrangement joins TRBV20-1 to TRBJ1-4; no firm D call. The ends were cut back, 6 bases at V and 8 bases at J, with 10 bases in the middle. The CDR3 runs 11 residues. Germline loops: CDR1 DFQATT, CDR2 SNEGSKA (reference sequence). CDR3 nucleotide sequence: TGCAGTGCCTCAAAACTGGAAAAACTGTTTTTT. Its protein product is CSASKLEKLFF.

The table lists this clonotype with many counts. The gene calls are TRBV5-1 and TRBJ2-3; D unclear. Looked up from germline, CDR1 is SGHRS and CDR2 is YFSETQ. V was cut by 3 bases and J by 2 bases, with 10 bases left in between. The CDR3 is 14 amino acids. In DNA, the CDR3 is TGCGCCAGCAGCTCCCCGCAGCACACAGATACGCAGTATTTT. Translated, it gives CASSSPQHTDTQYF.

This clonotype has ten or more counts. The V and J genes are TRBV5-1 and TRBJ2-7, with TRBD2 as a possible D gene (5 bases). The CDR3 loop spans 14 amino acids. V lost 0 bases and J 9 bases, leaving 16 bases between the germline ends. Germline CDR1 is SGHRS and CDR2 is YFSETQ. CDR3 residues: CASSLGSGVRVQYF. The CDR3 DNA sequence: TGCGCCAGCAGCTTGGGTTCCGGGGTCCGGGTGCAGTACTTC.

V is TRBV20-1 and J is TRBJ2-3; 9 bases are a match to TRBD2. V was clipped by 0 bases and J by 0 bases; unmatched bases: 4. CDR3 length: 16 amino acids. CDR1 is DFQATT, CDR2 SNEGSKA, per germline (reference sequence). The CDR3 protein is CSARDYTSGSTDTQYF. The CDR3 coding sequence is TGCAGTGCTAGAGATTATACTAGCGGGAGCACAGATACGCAGTATTTT.

This clonotype was seen ten or more times. The chain combines TRBV20-1 with TRBJ1-6, with TRBD1 as a possible D gene (5 bases). The V end was cut by 0 bases, the J end by 10 bases, with 19 bases between. CDR1 and CDR2 (germline): DFQATT, SNEGSKA (reference sequence). The CDR3 is made up of 16 amino acids. CDR3 amino acids: CSARDLTRGVSSPLHF. CDR3 nucleotide sequence: TGCAGTGCTAGAGATTTGACAAGAGGGGTTTCCTCACCCCTCCACTTT.

This clonotype occurred once. The chain uses TRBV24-1 and TRBJ2-3; TRBD2 might be the D (5 bases). The germline CDR1 and CDR2 sequences are KGHDR and SFDVKD. The CDR3 spans 13 residues. V was pared by 6 bases and J by 2 bases, with 8 bases between. Here the CDR3 reads CATSLADTDTQYF. In DNA, the CDR3 is TGTGCCACCAGTCTAGCTGACACAGATACGCAGTATTTT.

The table lists this clonotype with many counts. The chain employs TRBV6-1 and TRBJ2-1; D is unclear. The germline gives CDR1 MNHNS, CDR2 SASEGT. Deletions cut 8 bases from V and 0 bases from J, with 11 bases between. CDR3 size: 14 residues. This chain's CDR3 is CASETFSSYNEQFF. DNA for the CDR3: TGTGCCAGCGAGACTTTCAGCTCCTACAATGAGCAGTTCTTC.

The table lists this clonotype with many counts. V gene TRBV18 combines with J gene TRBJ2-7; D uncertain. The CDR3 has 14 residues. V was clipped by 3 bases and J by 4 bases, with 13 bases between them. Germline CDR1 reads KGHSH; CDR2 reads LQKENI. The CDR3 reads CASSPRAVGYEQYF. CDR3 sequence (DNA): TGTGCCAGCTCACCTAGGGCGGTGGGGTACGAGCAGTACTTC.

The V and J genes are TRBV25-1 and TRBJ2-7; D uncertain. Trimming shortened V by 0 bases and J by 6 bases, and 18 bases separated the two germline ends. The germline V gene has CDR1 MGHDK and CDR2 SYGVNS. This CDR3 is built from 16 residues. The CDR3 sequence is CASSEYGSEIYSEQYF. Here the CDR3 DNA reads TGTGCCAGCAGTGAATATGGGTCGGAAATCTATAGCGAGCAGTACTTC.

This clonotype was recorded many times. The CDR3 is CAWWVGGNTEAFF. In DNA, the CDR3 is TGTGCCTGGTGGGTGGGCGGAAACACTGAAGCTTTCTTT. V is TRBV30 and J is TRBJ1-1; D gene unclear. The CDR3 sequence is 13 residues long. The V gene's germline CDR1 is GTSNPN and CDR2 SVGIG (reference sequence). The V and J ends lost 5 bases and 2 bases respectively, with 12 bases between them.

The chain recombines TRBV5-1 with TRBJ1-1; a possible D gene is TRBD1 (5 bases). CDR1 and CDR2 from the germline V gene are SGHRS and YFSETQ. CDR3 size: 15 residues. V was shortened by 0 bases and J by 5 bases, with 14 bases between the two germline ends. DNA of the CDR3: TGCGCCAGCAGCTTGGAAGGTTCGGGGGGGACTGAAGCTTTCTTT. This sequence encodes CASSLEGSGGTEAFF.

The chain combines TRBV6-2 or TRBV6-3 with TRBJ2-7; D is perhaps TRBD1 (6 bases). Germline CDR1 reads MNHEY; CDR2 reads SVGEGT. CDR3 length equals 14 residues. V was pared by 6 bases and J by 3 bases, with 15 bases between. Written as DNA, the CDR3 is TGTGCCAGCAGGTCCGGGACAAGGGTCTACGAGCAGTACTTC. It specifies CASRSGTRVYEQYF.

This clonotype came up a few times. V usage is TRBV9 and J usage is TRBJ2-3; possible D gene TRBD2, 6 bases. This CDR3 is built from 15 residues. V shed 0 bases and J shed 6 bases, with 14 bases lying between them. Germline CDR1 reads SGDLS; CDR2 reads YYNGEE. CDR3 region: CASSVVQGGTDTQYF. CDR3 coding DNA: TGTGCCAGCAGCGTAGTACAAGGCGGGACTGATACGCAGTATTTT.

This clonotype was detected only once. A much larger clone differs from this one at a single base, so this may be a read error. This chain connects TRBV5-1 to TRBJ2-5, with unresolved D. Trimming pared 4 bases from V and 1 base from J, leaving 20 bases between. Per germline, CDR1 SGHRS and CDR2 YFSETQ. The CDR3 is 17 amino acids. CDR3 region: CASSQDLGQESQETQYF. The CDR3 DNA reads TGCGCCAGCAGCCAAGACCTGGGTCAGGAGAGCCAAGAGACCCAGTACTTC.

This clonotype showed up many times. The rearrangement uses TRBV6-1 and TRBJ2-1, with TRBD2 matching 10 bases. Per the germline V gene, CDR1 is MNHNS and CDR2 is SASEGT. The trim removed 8 bases at V and 0 bases at J, leaving 7 bases unmatched. CDR3 length: 16 residues. For the CDR3, the DNA is TGTGCCAGCTCCGAGCTAGCGGGAGCCTCCTACAATGAGCAGTTCTTC. Protein: CASSELAGASYNEQFF.

This clonotype was detected ten times or more. The V gene is TRBV24-1, the J gene TRBJ2-3; tentative D call: TRBD2 (5 bases). The CDR3 covers 14 residues. Germline V gene data show CDR1 as KGHDR and CDR2 as SFDVKD. The V and J ends lost 6 bases and 0 bases respectively, with 9 bases between them. The CDR3 sequence is CATSWSGSTDTQYF. In nucleotides, the CDR3 is TGTGCCACCAGTTGGAGCGGTAGCACAGATACGCAGTATTTT.

This clonotype was observed many times. The J gene is TRBJ2-1, the V gene TRBV20-1, with TRBD2 matching 11 bases. Germline V CDR1 and CDR2: DFQATT, SNEGSKA (reference sequence). Losses at the gene ends were 0 bases for V and 7 bases for J; bases not matched to a gene: 5. This CDR3 has 15 amino acids. CDR3 protein: CSARDPSGRLNEQFF. The CDR3 DNA is TGCAGTGCTAGAGATCCTAGCGGGAGGTTAAATGAGCAGTTCTTC.

This clonotype showed up many times. The chain carries TRBV27 and TRBJ2-1, with D perhaps assigned TRBD1 or TRBD2 (5 bases each). This CDR3 spans 15 amino acids. In germline, CDR1 is MNHEY, CDR2 SMNVEV (reference sequence). Between the trimmed V and J ends, which lost 2 bases and 0 bases, there was a span of 8 bases. CDR3 amino acids: CASSLRDVSYNEQFF. Here the CDR3 DNA reads TGTGCCAGCAGTTTACGGGACGTCTCCTACAATGAGCAGTTCTTC.

This clonotype has more than one count but fewer than ten. The chain carries TRBV6-1 and TRBJ1-5; TRBD1 matches at 9 bases. Germline V lookup: CDR1 MNHNS, CDR2 SASEGT. The CDR3 extends over 16 amino acids. Germline trimming cut 5 bases from V and 7 bases from J; bases unmatched to any gene: 12. CDR3 bases: TGTGCCAGCAGTACCAGAGCGGGACAGGGAGAGCAGCCCCAGCATTTT. Protein: CASSTRAGQGEQPQHF.

This clonotype was seen ten or more times. The chain uses TRBV24-1 and TRBJ2-7; 9 bases are shared with TRBD1. The CDR3 sequence is 15 residues long. With V trimmed by 4 bases and J by 7 bases, 10 bases remained unmatched. CDR1 is KGHDR and CDR2 is SFDVKD in the germline V gene. CDR3 DNA sequence: TGTGCCACCAGTGACAGGACAGGGGCGCAGGCGGAGCAGTACTTC. It specifies CATSDRTGAQAEQYF.

This clonotype was found many times. The gene calls are TRBV4-2 and TRBJ2-2; D call uncertain. Germline V gene sequence: CDR1 LGHNA, CDR2 YNFKEQ. This CDR3 has 15 amino acids. V was pared by 0 bases and J by 4 bases, with 9 bases between. CDR3 region: CASSQEASLTGELFF. The CDR3 DNA sequence: TGTGCCAGCAGCCAAGAGGCTAGTCTCACCGGGGAGCTGTTTTTT.